These 10 T cell receptor beta chains originate from one sample sequenced in a study of vaccination and CD4 T cells after COVID-19 (dated 2022 in TCRdb). Their antigens remain unidentified. The treatment or condition label, read with the paper, signifies: roughly 11-day PBMC culture with coronavirus spike peptide pools or control peptides (ViraFEST assay). Library preparation employed PCR. The reads were generated on an Illumina iSeq 100. DNA from cultured CD4+ T cells underwent TCR sequencing with the Oncomine TCR Beta short-read assay at the Johns Hopkins FTIC core. Using fastp trimming at Q25 and MiXCR clonotype assembly, TCRdb reanalyzed the public sequencing data and kept in-frame beta chains. CDR3 protein sequences are deduplicated, and each keeps its most common genes and DNA. Within this sample are about 13,000 distinct CDR3 sequences, with approximately 58% of them counted one time only. The ten most abundant clones make up approximately 12% of the sample.

Sample: CD4+ T cells from blood, cultured in vitro. The receptor set was obtained from a human donor who had recovered from COVID-19.

The chain is built from TRBV10-3 and TRBJ2-3, with D possibly TRBD1 on 6 matching bases. Deletions cut 9 bases from V and 2 bases from J, with 15 bases between. The CDR3 runs 14 residues. Germline V gene sequence: CDR1 ENHRY, CDR2 SYGVKD. For the CDR3, the DNA is TGTGCCATAGAACCGGGACAAGACACAGATACGCAGTATTTT. As protein: CAIEPGQDTDTQYF.

The V and J genes are TRBV7-6 and TRBJ2-7; 7 bases align to TRBD2. This CDR3 spans 14 amino acids. Germline CDR1 SGHVS, CDR2 FNYEAQ. J gave up 2 bases and V 5 bases, and 6 bases lay outside the gene matches. In nucleotides, the CDR3 is TGTGCCAGCAGCAAAGGACTAGAAACCTACGAGCAGTACTTC. Its translation is CASSKGLETYEQYF. The full variable domain, completed using reference TRBV7-6 and TRBJ2-7, is GAGVSQSPRYKVTKRGQDVALRCDPISGHVSLYWYRQALGQGPEFLTYFNYEAQQDKSGLPNDRFSAERPEGSISTLTIQRTEQRDSAMYRCASSKGLETYEQYFGPGTRLTVT.

CDR3 bases: TGTGCCAGCAGCTCGACGGGCTATGGCTACACCTTC. Protein sequence: CASSSTGYGYTF. This chain joins TRBV4-2 and TRBJ1-2, with D hard to call. The CDR3 contains 12 residues. The V and J ends lost 5 bases and 4 bases respectively, with 8 bases between them. Germline CDR1 LGHNA, CDR2 YNFKEQ.

This chain joins TRBV7-8 and TRBJ1-5, with unresolved D. The CDR3 loop spans 14 amino acids. Per the germline V gene, CDR1 is SGHVS and CDR2 is FQNEAQ. The V end was cut by 2 bases, the J end by 6 bases, with 11 bases between. CDR3 nucleotides: TGTGCCAGCAGCTTAACCGGGTTTCGTCAGCCCCAGCATTTT. Protein: CASSLTGFRQPQHF.

The sample holds a few counts of this clonotype. This chain uses TRBV7-2 with TRBJ2-2; the D is unclear. Germline lookup yields CDR1 SGHTA and CDR2 FQGNSA. CDR3 length: 12 amino acids. Trimming removed 3 bases from V and 6 bases from J, with 5 bases in between. CDR3 bases: TGTGCCAGCAGCTTTAATCCCGGGGAGCTGTTTTTT. It codes for CASSFNPGELFF.

The chain couples TRBV28 to TRBJ2-5; TRBD2 aligns across 10 bases. The trim removed 3 bases at V and 3 bases at J, leaving 10 bases unmatched. Looked up from germline, CDR1 is MDHEN and CDR2 is SYDVKM. The CDR3 contains 17 residues. The CDR3 DNA reads as TGTGCCAGCAGTTTCGTTTTGCTAGCGGGGGAGGAAGAGACCCAGTACTTC. This gives the protein CASSFVLLAGEEETQYF.

V gene TRBV7-9 combines with J gene TRBJ2-3; D gene uncertain. The germline CDR1 and CDR2 sequences are SEHNR and FQNEAQ (reference sequence). This CDR3 has 14 amino acids. V shed 6 bases and J shed 2 bases, with 12 bases lying between them. CDR3 in DNA: TGTGCCAGCAGGTTCAAGGGCACCACAGATACGCAGTATTTT. As protein: CASRFKGTTDTQYF.

The chain employs TRBV12-3 or TRBV12-4 and TRBJ2-2, with D unclear. Deletions cut 0 bases from V and 3 bases from J, with 5 bases between. This CDR3 spans 14 amino acids. CDR3 residues: CASSLAGYTGELFF. The CDR3, as DNA: TGTGCCAGCAGTTTAGCCGGATACACCGGGGAGCTGTTTTTT.

In nucleotides, the CDR3 is TGCAGTGCCAACCACCCGACTAGCGGGTACACAGATACGCAGTATTTT. Translated, it gives CSANHPTSGYTDTQYF. The rearrangement joins TRBV20-1 to TRBJ2-3; 10 positions agree with TRBD2. Unmatched junction bases numbered 11, after V lost 6 bases and J lost 2 bases. Germline-derived CDR1 and CDR2 are DFQATT and SNEGSKA (reference sequence). The CDR3 spans 16 residues.

V is TRBV6-1 and J is TRBJ1-5, with D maybe TRBD1 (6 bases). Trimming removed 8 bases at V and 3 bases at J, with 8 bases between. The CDR3 has 12 amino acids. From germline, CDR1 is MNHNS and CDR2 SASEGT. The CDR3 DNA reads as TGTGCCAGCCGGGACAACAATCAGCCCCAGCATTTT. This encodes CASRDNNQPQHF.